A selection of T cell receptor beta chains follows, all from one sample in a study of blood T cell repertoires in COVID-19. Clones were sequenced by immunoSEQ multiplex PCR, and TCRdb holds only the in-frame ones, with some missing. Of 150,000 or so clones in the sample, around 90% were seen once. Specimen: peripheral blood. The receptors stem from a woman aged 45 to 65 with acute or convalescent COVID-19. Each CDR3 is given with its conserved first and last residue. The order of the fields is clone size, V gene, J gene, D gene, CDR3 protein, CDR3 DNA. D genes are given only for firm matches. For some rows the clone size is stated as once, few or many, or as a class when expanded; others skip it.

once	TRBV5-1	TRBJ2-7	.	CASSGEKQYF	TGCGCCAGCAGTGGGGAGAAGCAGTACTTC
once	TRBV5-5	TRBJ2-2	.	CASSRSTNTGELFF	TGTGCCAGCAGCCGAAGTACAAACACCGGGGAGCTGTTTTTT
.	TRBV30	TRBJ1-1	.	CAWSNFGGGTEAFF	TGTGCCTGGAGTAATTTCGGGGGTGGGACTGAAGCTTTCTTT
.	TRBV5-8	TRBJ1-4	.	CASSEPQGNEKLFF	TGTGCCAGCAGCGAACCTCAGGGAAATGAAAAACTGTTTTTT
.	TRBV5-4	TRBJ1-2	TRBD1	CASSLTGGSGYTF	TGTGCCAGCAGCTTGACAGGGGGCTCTGGCTACACCTTC
once	TRBV19	TRBJ2-5	.	CASSIHGGRETQYF	TGTGCCAGTAGTATTCATGGAGGGCGAGAGACCCAGTACTTC
.	TRBV4-3	TRBJ2-5	TRBD2	CASSQGSTSGQETQYF	TGCGCCAGCAGCCAAGGATCCACTAGCGGACAAGAGACCCAGTACTTC
once	TRBV5-6	TRBJ1-6	TRBD1	CASSGGQGDNSPLHF	TGTGCCAGCAGCGGCGGACAGGGGGATAATTCACCCCTCCACTTT
few	TRBV7-2	TRBJ1-2	TRBD1	CASSLVAGQENYGYTF	TGTGCCAGCAGCTTAGTAGCTGGACAGGAAAACTATGGCTACACCTTC
.	TRBV18	TRBJ2-5	.	CASSPPGQETQYF	TGTGCCAGCTCCCCCCCGGGGCAAGAGACCCAGTACTTC
.	TRBV4-3	TRBJ2-7	TRBD2	CASSQDFAAGGSYEQYF	TGCGCCAGCAGCCAAGATTTTGCAGCGGGAGGCTCCTACGAGCAGTACTTC
.	TRBV7-2	TRBJ1-6	TRBD1	CASSTGTGKGYNSPLHF	TGTGCCAGCAGCACTGGGACAGGGAAGGGCTATAATTCACCCCTCCACTTT
.	TRBV21-1	TRBJ1-4	.	CASSKARGVGEKLFF	TGTGCCAGCAGCAAAGCGCGGGGGGTCGGTGAAAAACTGTTTTTT
once	TRBV6-5	TRBJ1-1	TRBD1	CASSYWAGGSDEAFF	TGTGCCAGCAGTTACTGGGCAGGGGGATCGGATGAAGCTTTCTTT
.	TRBV18	TRBJ1-2	.	CASSLSDTLKGYGYTF	TGTGCCAGCTCACTATCGGACACCCTAAAGGGCTATGGCTACACCTTC
.	TRBV6-2/TRBV6-3	TRBJ2-5	TRBD2	CASSSPFASGSKTQYF	TGTGCCAGCAGTTCTCCTTTCGCTAGCGGGAGCAAGACCCAGTACTTC
few	TRBV27	TRBJ1-3	.	CASSPWGGSGNTIYF	TGTGCCAGCAGTCCCTGGGGGGGGTCTGGAAACACCATATATTTT
.	TRBV18	TRBJ1-1	.	CASSPPGGTNTEAFF	TGTGCCAGCTCACCACCGGGGGGAACGAACACTGAAGCTTTCTTT
.	TRBV5-4	TRBJ2-4	TRBD2	CASSLRGGTRNIQYF	TGTGCCAGCAGCCTGCGGGGGGGGACACGGAACATTCAGTACTTC
.	TRBV11-3	TRBJ2-1	TRBD2	CASSARSGSANEQFF	TGTGCCAGCAGCGCCCGGAGCGGGAGTGCCAATGAGCAGTTCTTC
.	TRBV24-1	TRBJ1-2	.	CATSRARNTF	TGTGCCACTTCCCGAGCTAGGAACACCTTC
.	TRBV19	TRBJ1-6	.	CASLPGGMDNSPLHF	TGTGCCAGTCTCCCGGGGGGCATGGATAATTCACCCCTCCACTTT
.	TRBV11-3	TRBJ2-2	TRBD1	CASSLADRVKLFF	TGTGCCAGCAGCTTAGCGGACAGGGTAAAGCTGTTTTTT
.	TRBV11-2	TRBJ2-3	.	CASSLDGFTQYF	TGTGCCAGCAGCTTAGACGGTTTTACGCAGTATTTT
many	TRBV4-3	TRBJ2-2	TRBD1	CASSQDLMRDSYTGELFF	TGCGCCAGCAGCCAAGATCTTATGAGGGACAGCTACACCGGGGAGCTGTTTTTT
.	TRBV11-2	TRBJ2-1	.	CASSLGGVYDEQFF	TGTGCCAGCAGCTTAGGCGGGGTCTACGATGAGCAGTTCTTC
.	TRBV9	TRBJ1-1	.	CASSVGLQGTEAFF	TGTGCCAGCAGCGTAGGCCTCCAGGGGACCGAAGCTTTCTTT
.	TRBV18	TRBJ2-1	TRBD2	CASSPGLAGGGEQFF	TGTGCCAGCTCACCAGGTCTAGCGGGAGGAGGTGAGCAGTTCTTC
.	TRBV28	TRBJ2-1	TRBD2	CASSSQRGASYNEQFF	TGTGCCAGCAGTTCCCAGCGGGGGGCCTCCTACAATGAGCAGTTCTTC
.	TRBV7-8	TRBJ2-3	TRBD2	CASTDYSGQSTDTQYF	TGTGCCAGCACCGACTATAGCGGGCAAAGCACAGATACGCAGTATTTT
.	TRBV3-1/TRBV3-2	TRBJ2-1	TRBD1	CASSPGQGNNEQFF	TGTGCCAGCAGCCCGGGACAGGGAAACAATGAGCAGTTCTTC
.	TRBV5-6	TRBJ2-1	TRBD2	CASSFGRLHNEQFF	TGTGCCAGCAGCTTCGGGAGGCTCCACAATGAGCAGTTCTTC
.	TRBV18	TRBJ1-1	.	CASSSTPGNTEAFF	TGTGCCAGCTCATCGACCCCGGGGAACACTGAAGCTTTCTTT
.	TRBV27	TRBJ1-4	TRBD1	CASSHDRGATNEKLFF	TGTGCCAGCAGTCACGACAGGGGGGCAACTAATGAAAAACTGTTTTTT
.	TRBV30	TRBJ1-2	.	CAWTTALRYTF	TGTGCCTGGACCACGGCCCTCAGGTACACCTTC
.	TRBV19	TRBJ2-1	TRBD2	CASSSWDLAGVRYEQFF	TGTGCCAGTAGTAGCTGGGATCTAGCGGGAGTTAGGTATGAGCAGTTCTTC
once	TRBV5-5	TRBJ1-4	TRBD1	CASSLGTGDEKLFF	TGTGCCAGCAGCCTAGGGACAGGGGATGAAAAACTGTTTTTT
.	TRBV13	TRBJ2-7	.	CASSYTGLDSYEQYF	TGTGCCAGCAGTTACACAGGGCTGGACTCCTACGAGCAGTACTTC
.	TRBV24-1	TRBJ2-3	.	CATSDFGSVNTQYF	TGTGCCACCAGTGATTTTGGTTCGGTAAATACGCAGTATTTT
.	TRBV10-3	TRBJ1-5	.	CAIGQGSNQPQHF	TGTGCCATCGGGCAGGGTAGCAATCAGCCCCAGCATTTT
.	TRBV9	TRBJ1-2	TRBD1	CASSADRAYGYTF	TGTGCCAGCAGCGCCGACAGGGCCTATGGCTACACCTTC
.	TRBV5-1	TRBJ2-7	TRBD1	CASSSFDRGAYEQYF	TGCGCCAGCAGCTCATTCGACAGGGGCGCCTACGAGCAGTACTTC
.	TRBV6-2/TRBV6-3	TRBJ1-2	TRBD1	CASSYEGARGYTF	TGTGCCAGCAGTTACGAGGGGGCTCGAGGCTACACCTTC
.	TRBV7-3	TRBJ2-2	.	CASSAFAETGELFF	TGTGCCAGCAGCGCGTTTGCCGAGACCGGGGAGCTGTTTTTT
.	TRBV11-1	TRBJ2-1	.	CASSFSPSYNEQFF	TGTGCCAGCAGCTTTAGTCCCTCCTACAATGAGCAGTTCTTC
.	TRBV7-9	TRBJ2-3	TRBD2	CASSLEVAGMYF	TGTGCCAGCAGCCTCGAGGTAGCGGGCATGTATTTT